This T cell receptor beta chain was recovered during a study of response to subunit inactivated influenza vaccine. Via MiXCR, TCRdb re-called the RT-PCR reads, giving one row per CDR3 protein. The sample holds 500,000 to 550,000 distinct CDR3 sequences; under 30% are singletons and the top ten take around 2.8%. V shed 0 bases and J shed 2 bases, with 14 bases lying between them. The CDR3 length is 17 residues. Germline lookup yields CDR1 LGHNA and CDR2 YSLEER. A further study also used this sample, focusing on T cells expressing NK-cell markers. That report adds: cDNA encoding TCR beta was synthesized via 5'RACE template switching incorporating UMIs. TCR beta repertoires came from sorted CD3+CD56+NKG2C+, CD3+CD56+NKG2C- and CD3+CD56-NKG2C+ T cells.

The gene calls are TRBV4-3 and TRBJ2-1, with D maybe TRBD2 (5 bases). The TCR comes from a man between 50 and 59 years old who received an inactivated influenza vaccine. The sample consisted of CD4+ T cells sorted from PBMCs, taken 11 to 12 days after vaccination. DNA of the CDR3: TGCGCCAGCAGCCAAGAGGCGGGCTATACACCCTACAATGAGCAGTTCTTC. This gives the protein CASSQEAGYTPYNEQFF.